This T cell receptor beta chain was sequenced for a study of long-term antiretroviral therapy in people with HIV. Study outcomes and limitations: Clonal populations expanded prior to ART predominated within the repertoire at all time points.

Every participant with HIV received treatment in the United States. Version v3.0 of the immunoSEQ assay ran at survey level. Generated by immunoSEQ multiplex PCR, the TCRdb table keeps only in-frame clones and is missing some. The sample comprises under 30,000 clones, about 80% of which are singletons, and around 6% rests with the top ten. V was clipped by 0 bases and J by 0 bases; unmatched bases: 4. The CDR3 runs 16 residues. Per germline, CDR1 SGHRS and CDR2 YFSETQ. Turning to this clone: The target antigen is unknown.

The receptor comes from a man aged 25-45 years with HIV. The chain uses TRBV5-1 and TRBJ2-5, with 8 nucleotides matching TRBD2. The source material was unsorted PBMCs, sampled 0.7 years before starting antiretroviral therapy. The chain's CDR3 is CASSLGLAGNQETQYF. The CDR3 coding sequence is TGCGCCAGCAGCTTGGGGTTAGCGGGGAACCAAGAGACCCAGTACTTC. Full variable domain (outside the CDR3, taken from reference TRBV5-1 and TRBJ2-5): KAGVTQTPRYLIKTRGQQVTLSCSPISGHRSVSWYQQTPGQGLQFLFEYFSETQRNKGNFPGRFSGRQFSNSRSEMNVSTLELGDSALYLCASSLGLAGNQETQYFGPGTRLLVL.